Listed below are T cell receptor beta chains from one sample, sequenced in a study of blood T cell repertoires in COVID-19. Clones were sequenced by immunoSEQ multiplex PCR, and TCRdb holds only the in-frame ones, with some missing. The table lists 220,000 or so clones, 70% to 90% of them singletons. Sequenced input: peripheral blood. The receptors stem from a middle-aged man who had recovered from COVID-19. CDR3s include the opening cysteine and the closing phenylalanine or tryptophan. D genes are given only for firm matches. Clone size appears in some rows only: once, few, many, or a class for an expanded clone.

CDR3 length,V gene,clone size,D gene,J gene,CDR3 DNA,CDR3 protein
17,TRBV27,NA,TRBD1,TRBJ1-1,TGTGCCAGCAGTTTATATAACAGGGGGCGACCGAACACTGAAGCTTTCTTT,CASSLYNRGRPNTEAFF
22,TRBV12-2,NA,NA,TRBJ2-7,TGTGCAAGTCGCTTAGTCTCCCCTCGGGCGGAACTGACTAGCGGGCCCTCCTACGAGCAGTACTTC,CASRLVSPRAELTSGPSYEQYF
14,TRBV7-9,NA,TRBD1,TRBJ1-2,TGTGCCAGCAACGAGCGCGGGACAGGTCATGGCTACACCTTC,CASNERGTGHGYTF
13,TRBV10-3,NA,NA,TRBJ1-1,TGTGCCATCAGGGACGGGAGGAACTCTGAAGCTTTCTTT,CAIRDGRNSEAFF
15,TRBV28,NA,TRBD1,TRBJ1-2,TGTGCCAGCAGTACTGGACAGGGTACTGGCTATGGCTACACCTTC,CASSTGQGTGYGYTF
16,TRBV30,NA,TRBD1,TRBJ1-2,TGTGCCTGGAGTGGTCGGACAGGGCCCTCCGGGGATGGCTACACCTTC,CAWSGRTGPSGDGYTF
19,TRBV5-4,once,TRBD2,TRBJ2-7,TGTGCCAGCAGCTCGATTACCGGGACTAGCGGGAGGGCCGGAAACGAGCAGTACTTC,CASSSITGTSGRAGNEQYF
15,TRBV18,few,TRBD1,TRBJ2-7,TGTGCCAGCTCCCCTAGACAGGGCGGGTCCTACGAGCAGTACTTC,CASSPRQGGSYEQYF
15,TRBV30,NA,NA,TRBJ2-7,TGTGCCTGGAGTCATAGGGGCGGGAACCGTTACGAGCAGTACTTC,CAWSHRGGNRYEQYF
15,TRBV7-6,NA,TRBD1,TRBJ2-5,TGTGCCAGCAGAGCGAACAGGGGGCGACGGGAGACCCAGTACTTC,CASRANRGRRETQYF
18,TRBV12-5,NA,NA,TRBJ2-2,TGTGCTAGTGGTTTGGGGGCGCCCTCGGCCAGGGCGGTCGGGGAGCTGTTTTTT,CASGLGAPSARAVGELFF
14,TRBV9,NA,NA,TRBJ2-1,TGTGCCAGCAGCGTCCGCGAGGGGGACAATGAGCAGTTCTTC,CASSVREGDNEQFF
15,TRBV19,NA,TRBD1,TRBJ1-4,TGTGCCAGTAGTAACAGGGGGCGGACTAATGAAAAACTGTTTTTT,CASSNRGRTNEKLFF
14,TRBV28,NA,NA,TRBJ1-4,TGTGCCAGCAGTTTATCGGCTGGAGGTGAAAAACTGTTTTTT,CASSLSAGGEKLFF
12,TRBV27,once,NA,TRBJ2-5,TGTGCCAGCAGTCCAGGGGGGAGTACCCAGTACTTC,CASSPGGSTQYF
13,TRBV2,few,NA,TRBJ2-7,TGTGCCAGCAGTGAGTCTCAGGTCAACGAGCAGTACTTC,CASSESQVNEQYF
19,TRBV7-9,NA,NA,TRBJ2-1,TGTGCCAGCAGCGCTGGACGGGGGGCGGGAGAGGTAGGCAATCATGAGCAGTTCTTC,CASSAGRGAGEVGNHEQFF
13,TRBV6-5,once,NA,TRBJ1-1,TGTGCCAGCAGTAAACAAGGGAGCACTGAAGCTTTCTTT,CASSKQGSTEAFF
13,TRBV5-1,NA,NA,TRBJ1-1,TGCGCCAGCAGTATACAGGGGAACACTGAAGCTTTCTTT,CASSIQGNTEAFF
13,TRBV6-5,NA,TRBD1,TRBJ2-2,TGTGCCAGCAGTCAGGGGGTCCACGGGGAGCTGTTTTTT,CASSQGVHGELFF
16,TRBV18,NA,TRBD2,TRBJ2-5,TGTGCCAGCTCAAGTGACCCTAGCGGGGTACAAGAGACCCAGTACTTC,CASSSDPSGVQETQYF
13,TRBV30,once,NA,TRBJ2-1,TGTGCCTGGAGTCAGGGCGGCGGCAATGAGCAGTTCTTC,CAWSQGGGNEQFF
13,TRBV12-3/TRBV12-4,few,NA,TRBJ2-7,TGTGCCAGCAGCTCCGGACAAAACTACGAGCAGTACTTC,CASSSGQNYEQYF
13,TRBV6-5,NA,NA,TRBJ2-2,TGTGCCAGCAGTCGGGACTCTGAAGGTTTGCTGTTTTTT,CASSRDSEGLLFF
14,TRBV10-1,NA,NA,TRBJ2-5,TGCGCCAGCAGTCCCAGGGTCGAGTTAGAGACCCAGTACTTC,CASSPRVELETQYF
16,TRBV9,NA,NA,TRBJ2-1,TGTGCCAGCAGCCCATGGGGGCCGGGGGGATACAATGAGCAGTTCTTC,CASSPWGPGGYNEQFF
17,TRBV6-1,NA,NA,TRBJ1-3,TGTGCCAGCAGTGAATACAGCCACTCTCTCTCTGGAAACACCATATATTTT,CASSEYSHSLSGNTIYF